The 22 T cell receptor beta chains in this list originate from one sample, sequenced in a study of spatial heterogeneity in lung cancer. TCRdb passed the 5' RACE reads through MiXCR, listing each CDR3 protein once. This sample has 20,000 to 25,000 distinct CDR3 sequences, with just over 4.5% found just once. The time point here: sample taken at primary tumor resection. Sequencing covered unsorted whole RNA taken from tumor, nontumor lung or frozen PBMC. Sequenced material: PBMCs, taken at surgery. These receptors all come from a male donor with early-stage non-small cell lung cancer.

This clonotype showed up many times. This chain uses TRBV9 with TRBJ2-3; D ambiguous. V gave up 3 bases and J gave up 0 bases, with 17 bases separating them. Germline V lookup: CDR1 SGDLS, CDR2 YYNGEE. This CDR3 region has 17 residues. The CDR3 DNA follows: TGTGCCAGCAGCGGCGTAAAGTCGCGGAGAAGCACAGATACGCAGTATTTT. This codes for CASSGVKSRRSTDTQYF.

Judged by abundance, this clonotype is medium-sized (0.01 to 0.1%). The chain joins TRBV5-4 to TRBJ1-2; D ambiguous. CDR1 and CDR2 from the germline V gene are SGHNT and YYREEE (reference sequence). Trimming stripped 4 bases from V and 2 bases from J, with 9 bases between. This CDR3 is built from 13 residues. In DNA, the CDR3 is TGTGCCAGCAGCCAACGGTTCAACTATGGCTACACCTTC. It is translated as CASSQRFNYGYTF.

This clonotype was seen ten or more times. The chain links TRBV28 to TRBJ2-1, with 7 bases that match TRBD1. The junction had 3 bases not matched to a gene; V was cut back by 1 base and J by 6 bases. The CDR3 consists of 14 residues. Germline-derived CDR1 and CDR2 are MDHEN and SYDVKM. CDR3 residues: CASSLSGQVNEQFF. In nucleotides, the CDR3 is TGTGCCAGCAGTTTATCCGGACAGGTCAATGAGCAGTTCTTC.

This clonotype has a count of ten or more. The rearrangement joins TRBV7-2 to TRBJ2-7; 10 nucleotides match TRBD1. Germline CDR1 SGHTA, CDR2 FQGNSA. Trimming cost V 7 bases and J 7 bases; bases outside gene matches: 10. The CDR3 sequence is 14 residues long. CDR3 loop: CASTDGTGAQEQYF. For the CDR3, the DNA is TGTGCCAGCACCGACGGGACAGGGGCCCAGGAGCAGTACTTC.

This clonotype was picked up many times. V usage is TRBV5-1 and J usage is TRBJ2-1, with D possibly TRBD2 on 5 matching bases. V was cut by 3 bases and J by 9 bases, with 16 bases left in between. CDR1 and CDR2 from the germline V gene are SGHRS and YFSETQ. CDR3 length equals 14 residues. CDR3 nucleotides: TGCGCCAGCAGCTCGGGTCAAGAACGGGGTGAGCAGTTCTTC. It is translated as CASSSGQERGEQFF.

V usage is TRBV7-9 and J usage is TRBJ1-1; D is uncertain. The CDR3 sequence is 12 residues long. Looked up from germline, CDR1 is SEHNR and CDR2 is FQNEAQ (reference sequence). V was clipped by 1 base and J by 10 bases, with 10 bases between them. The CDR3 loop reads CASSLDTLTAFF. CDR3 bases: TGTGCCAGCAGCTTAGATACCCTCACAGCTTTCTTT.

This clonotype appeared many times. The chain carries TRBV4-1 and TRBJ2-7, with 9 bases matching TRBD2. Germline V CDR1 and CDR2: MGHRA, YSYEKL. The CDR3 covers 15 residues. Trimming at V came to 3 bases and at J to 3 bases, leaving 6 bases not matched to a gene. The CDR3 nucleotides are TGCGCCAGCAGCCAGGATAGCGGGAGCTTCTACGAGCAGTACTTC. Its translation is CASSQDSGSFYEQYF.

This clonotype is labeled medium-sized (0.01 to 0.1%). This chain connects TRBV28 to TRBJ2-1; a possible D gene is TRBD2 (6 bases). Germline loops: CDR1 MDHEN, CDR2 SYDVKM. Trimming removed 6 bases at V and 6 bases at J, with 21 bases between. The CDR3 length is 16 residues. The CDR3 nucleotides read TGTGCCAGCAGCCCGTTCGGGGGAGACTCACTCAATGAGCAGTTCTTC. Residues: CASSPFGGDSLNEQFF.

The sample holds many counts of this clonotype. The chain is built from TRBV9 and TRBJ2-5; no clear D. Between the trimmed V and J ends, which lost 3 bases and 2 bases, there was a span of 17 bases. This CDR3 spans 16 amino acids. Germline CDR1 and CDR2: SGDLS and YYNGEE. CDR3 nucleotides: TGTGCCAGCAGCGCATACCCAGTAGCAGAGCAAGAGACCCAGTACTTC. Protein: CASSAYPVAEQETQYF.

The genes are TRBV28 and TRBJ1-5, with unresolved D. Deletions cut 6 bases from V and 0 bases from J, with 9 bases between. The CDR3 sequence is 14 residues long. Germline-derived CDR1 and CDR2 are MDHEN and SYDVKM. CDR3 nucleotides: TGTGCCAGCAGGTCGTCCCATAGCAATCAGCCCCAGCATTTT. Protein: CASRSSHSNQPQHF.

This clonotype was recorded at least ten times. At one end, the junction sequence differs from germline, possibly due to a read error. This sequence joins TRBV4-2 and TRBJ2-7; 13 bases fit TRBD2. The CDR3 consists of 15 residues. Germline CDR1 LGHNA, CDR2 YNFKEQ. Written as DNA, the CDR3 is TGTGCCAGCACCCAACAACTAGCGGGGGGGTACGAGCAGTACTTC. Protein sequence: CASTQQLAGGYEQYF.

This clonotype was detected only a few times. The rearrangement links TRBV15 to TRBJ1-2; TRBD1 might be the D (5 bases). This CDR3 has 17 amino acids. From germline, CDR1 is LNHNV and CDR2 YYDKDF (reference sequence). Trimming cost V 1 base and J 3 bases, with 18 bases left between them. The CDR3 DNA is TGTGCCACCAGCAGAGGTCAAGGGGCAGGGATGGACTATGGCTACACCTTC. Protein sequence: CATSRGQGAGMDYGYTF. Full variable domain (rest looked up from reference TRBV15 and TRBJ1-2): DAMVIQNPRYQVTQFGKPVTLSCSQTLNHNVMYWYQQKSSQAPKLLFHYYDKDFNNEADTPDNFQSRRPNTSFCFLDIRSPGLGDTAMYLCATSRGQGAGMDYGYTFGSGTRLTVV.

This clonotype appeared a few times. The genes are TRBV5-1 and TRBJ1-4; perhaps TRBD1 as D (5 bases). Per germline, CDR1 SGHRS and CDR2 YFSETQ. This CDR3 has 15 residues. V lost 0 bases to trimming and J lost 8 bases, with 14 bases between them. The CDR3 DNA follows: TGCGCCAGCAGCTTGGGGTTGATGGGGGACGAAAAACTGTTTTTT. It encodes CASSLGLMGDEKLFF.

This clonotype was found many times. The chain combines TRBV4-1 with TRBJ2-5; D gene ambiguous. Trimming took off 1 base at V and 0 bases at J, with 6 bases between the two ends. This CDR3 has 14 residues. The germline V gene has CDR1 MGHRA and CDR2 YSYEKL. The CDR3 nucleotides are TGCGCCAGCAGCCAAGTGGCTTACCAAGAGACCCAGTACTTC. Translated: CASSQVAYQETQYF.

CDR3 sequence: CASREQGAVGETQYF. The DNA for the CDR3 is TGTGCCAGCAGAGAACAGGGGGCAGTCGGGGAGACCCAGTACTTC. The chain carries TRBV2 and TRBJ2-5; 9 bases fit TRBD1. Unmatched junction bases numbered 10, after V lost 6 bases and J lost 5 bases. The CDR3 sequence is 15 residues long. Germline-derived CDR1 and CDR2 are SNHLY and FYNNEI.

The rearrangement joins TRBV25-1 to TRBJ2-2; 10 nucleotides match TRBD1. V was clipped by 6 bases and J by 3 bases; unmatched bases: 7. The CDR3 consists of 16 residues. Germline loops: CDR1 MGHDK, CDR2 SYGVNS. The CDR3 here is CASSPSGQGYTGELFF. CDR3 DNA sequence: TGTGCCAGCAGCCCCTCGGGACAGGGGTACACCGGGGAGCTGTTTTTT.

At least ten counts were recorded for this clonotype. The V and J genes are TRBV6-1 and TRBJ1-6, with TRBD1 identical over 7 bases. The CDR3 is made up of 15 amino acids. Looked up from germline, CDR1 is MNHNS and CDR2 is SASEGT. V dropped 6 bases and J dropped 8; count of bases not matched to a gene: 10. This CDR3 reads CASRGVRDRDSPLHF. Written as DNA, the CDR3 is TGTGCCAGCAGAGGGGTCCGGGACAGAGATTCACCCCTCCACTTT.

This clonotype was picked up many times. V gene TRBV6-6 combines with J gene TRBJ1-2, with D tentatively TRBD1 (6 bases). Deletions cut 6 bases from V and 0 bases from J, with 11 bases between. Germline CDR1 and CDR2: MNHNY and SVGAGI (reference sequence). This CDR3 spans 14 amino acids. The CDR3 spells CASREDSTNYGYTF. CDR3 DNA sequence: TGTGCCAGCAGGGAGGACAGTACTAACTATGGCTACACCTTC.

This sequence joins TRBV21-1 and TRBJ1-1; TRBD1 reflects the table's D call only, with no check against the DNA. TRBV21-1 has pseudogene status. This CDR3 region has 18 residues. Here the CDR3 DNA reads TGTGCCAGCAGCAAAGTCCCCTTTACTTCCAGATCGAACACTGAAGCTTTCTTT. Translated, it gives CASSKVPFTSRSNTEAFF.

This clonotype was counted many times. The chain carries TRBV10-2 and TRBJ1-2, with D unresolved. The V end lost 0 bases, the J end lost 8 bases, and 10 bases lay between the germline ends. The germline gives CDR1 WSHSY, CDR2 SAAADI. CDR3 size: 13 residues. Here the CDR3 DNA reads TGCGCCAGCAGTGAGTCGAGGAAATCAGGCTACACCTTC. This codes for CASSESRKSGYTF.

This clonotype has at least ten counts. The chain is built from TRBV9 and TRBJ2-3; the D is unclear. This CDR3 comprises 14 residues. Trimming removed 4 bases from V and 2 bases from J, with 11 bases in between. Germline V gene lookup returns CDR1 SGDLS and CDR2 YYNGEE. The CDR3 DNA sequence: TGTGCCAGCAGCTCTCGACCCCTCACAGATACGCAGTATTTT. It encodes CASSSRPLTDTQYF.

There are many counts of this clonotype. V gene TRBV4-1 combines with J gene TRBJ2-7; TRBD2 matches 9 bases. Germline CDR1 and CDR2: MGHRA and YSYEKL. The J segment lost 6 bases and the V segment lost 0 bases, leaving 9 bases of the junction unmatched. CDR3 length: 16 residues. For the CDR3, the DNA is TGCGCCAGCAGCCAAGATGTGAATAGCGGGAGTGTCGAGCAGTACTTC. This sequence encodes CASSQDVNSGSVEQYF.